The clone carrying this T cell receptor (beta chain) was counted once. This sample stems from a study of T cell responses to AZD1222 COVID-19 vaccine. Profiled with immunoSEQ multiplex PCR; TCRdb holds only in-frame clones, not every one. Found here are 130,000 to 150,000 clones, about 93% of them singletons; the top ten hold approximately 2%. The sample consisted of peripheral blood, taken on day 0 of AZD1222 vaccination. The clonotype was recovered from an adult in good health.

The CDR3 reads CATSSPEGGRGAKNIQYF. CDR3 DNA: TGTGCCACCAGCTCACCCGAAGGGGGCCGCGGAGCCAAAAACATTCAGTACTTC. The rearrangement links TRBV15 to TRBJ2-4; 7 nucleotides match TRBD1. The CDR3 runs to 18 residues. J gave up 0 bases and V 5 bases, and 13 bases lay outside the gene matches. Germline V lookup: CDR1 LNHNV, CDR2 YYDKDF (reference sequence).